Presented here are 14 T cell receptor beta chains from one specimen sequenced in a study of CD8+ T cells in alopecia areata. cDNA reverse transcribed from extracted RNA served as the sequencing template. Clones were read by immunoSEQ multiplex PCR, and TCRdb kept only the in-frame ones, dropping some. Among about 110,000 clones listed, 59% were seen once. Sequences were obtained from CD8+ T cells sorted from blood. These receptors came from a human donor in good health.

The rearrangement joins TRBV7-8 to TRBJ2-7; TRBD2 matches 8 bases. CDR3 length: 16 residues. Germline V gives CDR1 SGHVS, CDR2 FQNEAQ. Trimming at V came to 1 base and at J to 9 bases, leaving 14 bases not matched to a gene. The CDR3 loop reads CASSLGYWRGEPWQYF. The CDR3 region has the DNA TGTGCCAGCAGCTTAGGATATTGGCGGGGGGAACCCTGGCAGTACTTC.

This chain connects TRBV27 to TRBJ1-2; D might be TRBD1 (5 bases). V was shortened by 9 bases and J by 4 bases, with 15 bases between the two germline ends. Germline V gives CDR1 MNHEY, CDR2 SMNVEV (reference sequence). CDR3 length: 13 amino acids. CDR3 loop: CARGEVTPYGYTF. DNA for the CDR3: TGTGCCAGAGGGGAAGTCACACCCTATGGCTACACCTTC.

J is TRBJ2-7 and V is TRBV6-5; possible D gene TRBD2, 6 bases. In germline, CDR1 is MNHEY, CDR2 SVGAGI. Trimming cost V 8 bases and J 0 bases, with 11 bases left between them. The CDR3 spans 13 residues. In DNA form, the CDR3 reads TGTGCCAGCCGCGGGGCGAGCTCCTACGAGCAGTACTTC. It is translated as CASRGASSYEQYF.

The chain links TRBV6-5 to TRBJ2-2; D is ambiguous. Germline-derived CDR1 and CDR2 are MNHEY and SVGAGI. This CDR3 has 15 residues. V lost 6 bases to trimming and J lost 3 bases, with 14 bases between them. CDR3 protein: CASSLLTSDTGELFF. Here the CDR3 DNA reads TGTGCCAGCAGCCTACTAACCTCGGACACCGGGGAGCTGTTTTTT.

J is TRBJ1-1 and V is TRBV2; D uncertain. The germline CDR1 and CDR2 sequences are SNHLY and FYNNEI. Trimming removed 0 bases at V and 1 base at J, with 3 bases between. The CDR3 is 13 amino acids. In nucleotides, the CDR3 is TGTGCCAGCAGTGAAGCAGGGAACACTGAAGCTTTCTTT. Its translation: CASSEAGNTEAFF.

This clone was counted a few times. This chain connects TRBV13 to TRBJ2-3; TRBD2 aligns across 13 bases. Germline V lookup: CDR1 PRHDT, CDR2 FYEKMQ (reference sequence). This CDR3 is 17 amino acids long. V lost 1 base, J lost 4 bases, and 5 bases stayed unmatched. The CDR3 DNA sequence: TGTGCCAGCAGCTTAGCCCGGACTAGCGGGGGAGCAGATACGCAGTATTTT. This sequence encodes CASSLARTSGGADTQYF.

This chain connects TRBV6-1 to TRBJ2-7; no clear D gene. The CDR3 totals 12 residues. Germline V gene data show CDR1 as MNHNS and CDR2 as SASEGT. Trimming removed 1 base from V and 3 bases from J, with 4 bases in between. The CDR3 DNA reads as TGTGCCAGCAGTGAAGAGGGCTACGAGCAGTACTTC. It translates to CASSEEGYEQYF.

There are many counts of this clone. This chain connects TRBV28 to TRBJ1-2; 9 positions agree with TRBD1. Germline trimming cut 6 bases from V and 8 bases from J; bases unmatched to any gene: 10. Germline V gene sequence: CDR1 MDHEN, CDR2 SYDVKM. The CDR3 runs to 14 residues. In nucleotides, the CDR3 is TGTGCCAGCAGAATCGGGACAGGGTTGGACGGCTACACCTTC. Amino acids: CASRIGTGLDGYTF.

The genes are TRBV29-1 and TRBJ2-1; D gene uncertain. The CDR3 totals 13 residues. V gave up 4 bases and J gave up 5 bases, with 12 bases separating them. Per germline, CDR1 SQVTM and CDR2 ANQGSEA. CDR3: CSVGSWWDNEQFF. For the CDR3, the DNA is TGCAGCGTTGGATCGTGGTGGGACAATGAGCAGTTCTTC.

The chain links TRBV2 to TRBJ2-5; 9 bases match TRBD2. The CDR3 extends over 16 amino acids. The germline gives CDR1 SNHLY, CDR2 FYNNEI. J gave up 1 base and V 3 bases, and 6 bases lay outside the gene matches. The chain's CDR3 is CASSDDRRGGQETQYF. As DNA, the CDR3 is TGTGCCAGCAGTGACGATCGGCGGGGGGGCCAAGAGACCCAGTACTTC.

This clone showed up just a few times. This chain connects TRBV27 to TRBJ2-5; TRBD2 aligns across 13 bases. The CDR3 is made up of 16 amino acids. Trimming removed 8 bases from V and 2 bases from J; junction bases left unmatched: 8. Germline CDR1 is MNHEY and CDR2 is SMNVEV (reference sequence). This CDR3 reads CASSSLTSGGQETQYF. The CDR3, as DNA: TGTGCCAGCTCCTCCTTGACTAGCGGGGGGCAAGAGACCCAGTACTTC.

This clone occurred a few times. The V gene is TRBV19, the J gene TRBJ2-1, with D unclear. Trimming stripped 2 bases from V and 4 bases from J, with 6 bases between. The CDR3 is 13 residues long. Germline CDR1 LNHDA, CDR2 SQIVND (reference sequence). The CDR3 loop reads CASSITAYNEQFF. The CDR3 DNA reads TGTGCCAGTAGTATAACGGCATACAATGAGCAGTTCTTC.

The chain is built from TRBV30 and TRBJ1-1; TRBD1 matches 8 bases. The CDR3 is 14 residues long. Germline loops: CDR1 GTSNPN, CDR2 SVGIG (reference sequence). The V and J ends lost 4 bases and 0 bases, in that order; junction bases with no gene match: 4. CDR3 protein: CAWTLGQVNTEAFF. In DNA, the CDR3 is TGTGCCTGGACCCTGGGACAGGTGAACACTGAAGCTTTCTTT.

This clone was recorded a few times. The same CDR3 arises from other DNA sequences in this sample as well. This sequence joins TRBV5-6 and TRBJ1-1, with D unresolved. Looked up from germline, CDR1 is SGHDT and CDR2 is YYEEEE. The CDR3 contains 12 residues. The V and J ends lost 2 bases and 1 base respectively, with 3 bases between them. CDR3 sequence (DNA): TGTGCCAGCAGCTTCGGGAACACTGAAGCTTTCTTT. Amino acid sequence: CASSFGNTEAFF.